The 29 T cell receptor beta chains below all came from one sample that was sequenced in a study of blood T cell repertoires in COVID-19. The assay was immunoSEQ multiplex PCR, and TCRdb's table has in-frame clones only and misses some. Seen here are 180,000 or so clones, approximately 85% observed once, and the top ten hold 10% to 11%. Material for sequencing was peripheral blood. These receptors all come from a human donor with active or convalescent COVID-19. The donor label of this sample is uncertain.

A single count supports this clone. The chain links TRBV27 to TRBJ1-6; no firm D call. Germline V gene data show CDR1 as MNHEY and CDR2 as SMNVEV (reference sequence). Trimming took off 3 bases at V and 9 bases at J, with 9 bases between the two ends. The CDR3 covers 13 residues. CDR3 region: CASSLASPSPLHF. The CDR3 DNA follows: TGTGCCAGCAGTTTGGCATCCCCTTCACCCCTCCACTTT.

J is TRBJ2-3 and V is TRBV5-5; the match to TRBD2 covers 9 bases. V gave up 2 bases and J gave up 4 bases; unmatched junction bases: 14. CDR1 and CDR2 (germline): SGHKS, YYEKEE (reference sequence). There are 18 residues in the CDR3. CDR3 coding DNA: TGTGCCAGCAGCTTCAATGTCCCCCTAGCGGGAATCGCAGATACGCAGTATTTT. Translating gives CASSFNVPLAGIADTQYF.

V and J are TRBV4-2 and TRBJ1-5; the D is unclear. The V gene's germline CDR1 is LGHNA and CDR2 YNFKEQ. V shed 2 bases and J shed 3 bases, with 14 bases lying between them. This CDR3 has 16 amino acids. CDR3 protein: CASSQLATEINQPQHF. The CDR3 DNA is TGTGCCAGCAGCCAACTAGCAACAGAGATCAATCAGCCCCAGCATTTT.

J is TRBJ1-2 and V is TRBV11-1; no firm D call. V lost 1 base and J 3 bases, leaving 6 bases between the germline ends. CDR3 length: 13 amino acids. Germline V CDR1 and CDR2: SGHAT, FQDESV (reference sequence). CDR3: CASSLGFDYGYTF. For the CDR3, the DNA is TGTGCCAGCAGCTTAGGTTTCGACTATGGCTACACCTTC.

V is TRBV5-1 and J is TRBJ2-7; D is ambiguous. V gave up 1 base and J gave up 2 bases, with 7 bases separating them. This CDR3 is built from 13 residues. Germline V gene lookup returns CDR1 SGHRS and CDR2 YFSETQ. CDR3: CASSLNFPYEQYF. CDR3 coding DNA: TGCGCCAGCAGCTTGAACTTCCCCTACGAGCAGTACTTC.

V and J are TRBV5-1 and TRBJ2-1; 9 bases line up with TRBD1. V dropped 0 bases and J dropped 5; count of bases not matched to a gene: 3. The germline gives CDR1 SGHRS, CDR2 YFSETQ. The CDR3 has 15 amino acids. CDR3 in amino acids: CASSLAGQGHNEQFF. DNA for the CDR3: TGCGCCAGCAGCTTGGCGGGACAGGGCCACAATGAGCAGTTCTTC.

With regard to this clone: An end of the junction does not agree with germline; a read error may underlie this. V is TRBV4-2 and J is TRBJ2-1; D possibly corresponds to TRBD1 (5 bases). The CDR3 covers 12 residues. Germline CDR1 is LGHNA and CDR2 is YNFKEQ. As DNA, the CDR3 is TGTACCAGCAGCCTCAGGGACAATGAGCAGTTCTTC. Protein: CTSSLRDNEQFF.

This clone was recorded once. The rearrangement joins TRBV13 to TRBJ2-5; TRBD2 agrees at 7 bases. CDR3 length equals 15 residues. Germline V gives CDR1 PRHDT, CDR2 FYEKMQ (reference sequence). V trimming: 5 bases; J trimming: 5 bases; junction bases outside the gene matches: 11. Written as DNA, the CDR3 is TGTGCCAGCAGCCTTATTAGGGTCGGGGGGGAGACCCAGTACTTC. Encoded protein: CASSLIRVGGETQYF. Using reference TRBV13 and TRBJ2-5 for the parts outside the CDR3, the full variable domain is AAGVIQSPRHLIKEKRETATLKCYPIPRHDTVYWYQQGPGQDPQFLISFYEKMQSDKGSIPDRFSAQQFSDYHSELNMSSLELGDSALYFCASSLIRVGGETQYFGPGTRLLVL.

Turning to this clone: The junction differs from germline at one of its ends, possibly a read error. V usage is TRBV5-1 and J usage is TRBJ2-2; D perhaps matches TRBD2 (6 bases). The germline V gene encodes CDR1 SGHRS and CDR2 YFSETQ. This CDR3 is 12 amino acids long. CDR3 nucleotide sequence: TGCGCCAGCAGCCTCAACACCGGGGGGCTGTTTTTT. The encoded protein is CASSLNTGGLFF.

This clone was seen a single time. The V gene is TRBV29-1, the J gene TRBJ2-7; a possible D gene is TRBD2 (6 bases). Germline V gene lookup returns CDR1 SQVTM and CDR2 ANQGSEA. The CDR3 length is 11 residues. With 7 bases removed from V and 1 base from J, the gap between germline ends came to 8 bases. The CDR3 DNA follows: TGCAGCGCCCGGGAGTCCTACGAGCAGTACTTC. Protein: CSARESYEQYF.

CDR3 sequence reads: CAWSVSGQVYGYTF. CDR3 nucleotide sequence: TGTGCCTGGAGTGTGAGTGGACAGGTCTATGGCTACACCTTC. This chain joins TRBV30 and TRBJ1-2; 7 nucleotides match TRBD1. Per germline, CDR1 GTSNPN and CDR2 SVGIG (reference sequence). V was pared by 0 bases and J by 4 bases, with 5 bases of the junction left unmatched. This CDR3 is 14 amino acids long.

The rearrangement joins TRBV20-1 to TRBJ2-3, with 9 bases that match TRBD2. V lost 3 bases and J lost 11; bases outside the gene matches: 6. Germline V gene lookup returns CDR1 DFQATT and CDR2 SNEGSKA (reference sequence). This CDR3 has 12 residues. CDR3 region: CSASWLAGMQYF. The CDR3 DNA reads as TGCAGTGCTAGTTGGCTAGCGGGAATGCAGTATTTT.

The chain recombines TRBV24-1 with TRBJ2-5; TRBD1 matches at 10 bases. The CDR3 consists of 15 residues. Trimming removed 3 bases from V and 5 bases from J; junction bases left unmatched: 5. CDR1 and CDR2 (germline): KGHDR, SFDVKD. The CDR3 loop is CATSDLGQGIETQYF. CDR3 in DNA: TGTGCCACCAGTGATCTGGGACAGGGGATCGAGACCCAGTACTTC.

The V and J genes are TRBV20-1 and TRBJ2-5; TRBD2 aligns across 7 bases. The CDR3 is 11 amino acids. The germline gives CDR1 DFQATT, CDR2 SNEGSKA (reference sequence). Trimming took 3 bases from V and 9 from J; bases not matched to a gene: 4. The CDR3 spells CSARGGVSQYF. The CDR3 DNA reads TGCAGTGCTAGGGGGGGGGTGTCCCAGTACTTC.

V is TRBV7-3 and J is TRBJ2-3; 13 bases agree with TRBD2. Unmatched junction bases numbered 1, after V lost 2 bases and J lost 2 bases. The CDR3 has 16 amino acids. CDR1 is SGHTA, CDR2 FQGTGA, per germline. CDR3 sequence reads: CASSLGLAGVTDTQYF. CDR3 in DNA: TGTGCCAGCAGCTTAGGACTAGCGGGGGTCACAGATACGCAGTATTTT.

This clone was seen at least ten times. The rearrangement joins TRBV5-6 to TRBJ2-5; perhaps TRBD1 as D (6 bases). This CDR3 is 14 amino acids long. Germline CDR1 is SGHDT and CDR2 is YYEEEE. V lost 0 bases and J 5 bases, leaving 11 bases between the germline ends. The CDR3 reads CASSLVGAGETQYF. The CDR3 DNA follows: TGTGCCAGCAGCTTGGTGGGGGCAGGGGAGACCCAGTACTTC.

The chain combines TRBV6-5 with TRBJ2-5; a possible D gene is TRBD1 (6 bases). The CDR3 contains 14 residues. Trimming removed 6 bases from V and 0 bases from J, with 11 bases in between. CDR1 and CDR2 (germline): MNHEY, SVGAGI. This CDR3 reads CASSGTTYQETQYF. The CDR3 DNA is TGTGCCAGCAGCGGGACAACGTACCAAGAGACCCAGTACTTC.

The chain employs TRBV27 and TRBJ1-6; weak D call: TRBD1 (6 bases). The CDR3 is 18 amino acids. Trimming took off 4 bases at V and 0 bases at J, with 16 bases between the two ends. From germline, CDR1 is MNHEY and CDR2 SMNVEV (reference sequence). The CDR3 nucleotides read TGTGCCAGCAGTTCCTCTATGAGGGGGAGCTCCTATAATTCACCCCTCCACTTT. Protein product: CASSSSMRGSSYNSPLHF.

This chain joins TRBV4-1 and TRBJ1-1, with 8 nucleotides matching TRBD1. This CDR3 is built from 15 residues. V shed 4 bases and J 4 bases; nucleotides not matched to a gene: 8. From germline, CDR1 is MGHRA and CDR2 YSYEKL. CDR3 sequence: CASSPGQGVATEAFF. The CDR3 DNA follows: TGCGCCAGCAGCCCTGGACAGGGCGTTGCCACTGAAGCTTTCTTT.

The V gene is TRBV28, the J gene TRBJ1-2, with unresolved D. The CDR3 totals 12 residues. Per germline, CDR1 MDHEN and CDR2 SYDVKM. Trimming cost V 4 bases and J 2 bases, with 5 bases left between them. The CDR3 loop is CASSYQNYGYTF. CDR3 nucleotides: TGTGCCAGCAGTTATCAGAACTATGGCTACACCTTC.

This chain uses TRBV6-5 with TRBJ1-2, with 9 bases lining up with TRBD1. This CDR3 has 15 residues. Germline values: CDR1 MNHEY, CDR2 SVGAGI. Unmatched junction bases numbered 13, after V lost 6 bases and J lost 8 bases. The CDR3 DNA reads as TGTGCCAGCAGGAGGGTGGACAGGGGAATTTGGGGCTACACCTTC. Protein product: CASRRVDRGIWGYTF.

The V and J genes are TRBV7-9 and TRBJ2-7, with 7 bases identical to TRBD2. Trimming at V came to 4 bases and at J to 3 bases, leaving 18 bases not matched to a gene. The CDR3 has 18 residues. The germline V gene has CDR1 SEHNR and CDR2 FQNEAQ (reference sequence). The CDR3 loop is CASSSPREGIASGYEQYF. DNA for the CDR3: TGTGCCAGCAGCTCTCCTAGGGAGGGGATTGCATCGGGCTACGAGCAGTACTTC.

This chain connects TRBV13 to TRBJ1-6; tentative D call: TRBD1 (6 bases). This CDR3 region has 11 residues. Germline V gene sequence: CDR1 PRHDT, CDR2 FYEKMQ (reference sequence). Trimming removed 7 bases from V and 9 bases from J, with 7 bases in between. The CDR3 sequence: CASTRGSPLHF. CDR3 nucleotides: TGTGCCAGCACCAGGGGTTCACCCCTCCACTTT.

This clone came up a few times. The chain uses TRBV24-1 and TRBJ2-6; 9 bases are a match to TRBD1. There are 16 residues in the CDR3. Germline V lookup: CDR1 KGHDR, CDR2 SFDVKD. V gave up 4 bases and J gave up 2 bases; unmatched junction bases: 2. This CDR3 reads CATSEWTGAGANVLTF. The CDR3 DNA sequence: TGTGCCACCAGTGAGTGGACAGGGGCTGGGGCCAACGTCCTGACTTTC.

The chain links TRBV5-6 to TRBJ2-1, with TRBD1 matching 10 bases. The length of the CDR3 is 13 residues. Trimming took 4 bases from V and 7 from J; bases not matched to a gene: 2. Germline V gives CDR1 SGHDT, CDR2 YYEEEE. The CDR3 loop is CASSEDRGNEQFF. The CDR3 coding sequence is TGTGCCAGCAGCGAGGACAGGGGGAATGAGCAGTTCTTC.

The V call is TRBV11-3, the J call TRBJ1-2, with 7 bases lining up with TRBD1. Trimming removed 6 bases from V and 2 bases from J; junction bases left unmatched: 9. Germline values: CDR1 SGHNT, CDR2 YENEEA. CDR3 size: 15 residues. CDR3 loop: CASSPGGTTNYGYTF. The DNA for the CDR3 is TGTGCCAGCAGTCCAGGGGGGACCACGAACTATGGCTACACCTTC.

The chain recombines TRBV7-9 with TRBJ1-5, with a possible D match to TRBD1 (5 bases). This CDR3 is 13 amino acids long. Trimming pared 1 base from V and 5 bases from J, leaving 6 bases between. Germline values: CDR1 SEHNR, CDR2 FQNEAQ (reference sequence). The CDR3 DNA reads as TGTGCCAGCAGCTTAGAGACAGATCAGCCCCAGCATTTT. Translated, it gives CASSLETDQPQHF. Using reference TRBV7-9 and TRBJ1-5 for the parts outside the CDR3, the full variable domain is DTGVSQNPRHKITKRGQNVTFRCDPISEHNRLYWYRQTLGQGPEFLTYFQNEAQLEKSRLLSDRFSAERPKGSFSTLEIQRTEQGDSAMYLCASSLETDQPQHFGDGTRLSIL.

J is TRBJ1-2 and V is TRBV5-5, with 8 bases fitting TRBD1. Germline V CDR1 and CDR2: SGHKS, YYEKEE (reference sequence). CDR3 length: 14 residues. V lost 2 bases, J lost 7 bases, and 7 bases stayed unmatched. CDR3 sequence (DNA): TGTGCCAGCAGCTTCAACAGGGGGGAGGGTGGCTACACCTTC. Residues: CASSFNRGEGGYTF.

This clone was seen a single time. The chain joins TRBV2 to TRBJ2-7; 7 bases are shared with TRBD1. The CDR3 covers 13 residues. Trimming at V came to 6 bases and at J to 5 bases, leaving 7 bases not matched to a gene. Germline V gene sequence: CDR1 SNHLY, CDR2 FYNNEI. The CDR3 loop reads CASRMGQNNEQYF. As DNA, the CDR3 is TGTGCCAGCAGGATGGGACAGAACAACGAGCAGTACTTC.